This T cell receptor (beta chain) was recovered during a study of CD8 T cells in Susac syndrome (dated by TCRdb to about 2019). Turning to the overall study: Among the sequenced Susac syndrome patients, six had clinically active disease and fewer than ten were in clinical remission. At the time of blood withdrawal, Susac syndrome patients were either therapy-naive, taking corticosteroids (with some also receiving IVIg), or on IVIg alone. The study used repertoire sequencing to test whether antigen drove CD8+ T cell activation and differentiation in Susac syndrome. The paper's findings and limits, for the study overall: The number of individuals in the TCR sequencing and HLA analysis was acknowledged as relatively small. In patients with Susac syndrome, the CD4+ T cell repertoire showed no detectable clonal expansion.

RNA was extracted using the RNeasy kit, and roughly 0.5 to 1 microgram was reverse transcribed with random hexamers. The immunoSEQ multiplex PCR assay, which covers 54 Vbeta and 13 Jbeta segments, was used to amplify TCR beta CDR3 regions. PCR amplification bias was corrected by using a synthetic template baseline for primer optimization and computational correction. Concerning the study's data processing: Reads were annotated to V, D and J genes per IMGT and analyzed with immunoSEQ Analyzer, keeping only productive sequences. To calculate clonality, Shannon entropy was normalized by log2 of the number of productive unique sequences and then subtracted from one. For each patient and control, public and private clones were evaluated within the 100 most prevalent clones. Susac-specific clones were defined as absent from healthy and MS cohorts, some 1,000 published viral clones and other ImmuneACCESS disease sequences. The public reads were reanalyzed by TCRdb: fastp trimming at Q25, MiXCR alignment, in-frame beta chains only. CDR3 protein sequences are deduplicated, and each keeps its most common genes and DNA. The V and J calls and clone size come from TCRdb's table, not from the authors' own analysis. This sample comprises about 180,000 distinct CDR3 sequences, about 96% of them detected only once. Jointly, the top ten make up around 0.12% of the sample.

Peripheral blood CD8+ and CD4+ T cells from healthy donors, Susac syndrome patients and multiple sclerosis patients were profiled by high-throughput TCR beta sequencing. The Susac syndrome patients fulfilled recently defined diagnostic criteria for either definite or probable disease. Bulk CD8+ and CD4+ T cells were purified by magnetic negative isolation, while CD8+ TEMRA cells were enriched using FACS. Blood was drawn into EDTA tubes, processed within 24 hours, and PBMCs were isolated by density gradient centrifugation. PBMCs intended for TCR sequencing were cryopreserved in liquid nitrogen and thawed later in a water bath at 37 degrees C. Purity of sorted or isolated CD4+, CD8+ and CD8+ TEMRA cells was at least 90%. The cysteine opens and the phenylalanine closes a CDR3 of 15 amino acids. The CDR3 DNA has 45 bases and is translated from base 1. Trimmed from V: 2 bases; trimmed from J: 0 bases; junction bases lacking a gene match: 1. CDR1 and CDR2 (DFQATT, SNEGSKA) derive from the germline V gene (reference sequence).

As regards this clonotype: Its specific antigen is unknown. No base qualities exist here, and no much larger clone lies one base off it.

This receptor was identified in a human donor with Susac syndrome. This sequence uses TRBV20-1 and TRBJ2-2, with 9 middle bases fitting TRBD2. The specimen sequenced was CD4+ T cells from PBMCs. The encoded CDR3 is CSARPSGANTGELFF. The sequenced DNA: TGCAGTGCTAGACCTAGCGGGGCGAACACCGGGGAGCTGTTTTTT.